This record concerns one TCR beta chain sequence. Within 2 weeks of study entry, exposed participants had contacted a PCR-confirmed or clinician-diagnosed COVID-19 case. The data belong to a study of blood T cell repertoires in COVID-19. Study summary: Acute-phase and convalescent COVID-19 samples originated in the United States, Italy and Spain.

Germline values: CDR1 LGHNA, CDR2 YSLEER. CDR3 length: 16 residues. V lost 0 bases to trimming and J lost 5 bases, with 13 bases between them. Some clones are missing from TCRdb's copy, which holds only in-frame ones; the method was immunoSEQ multiplex PCR. The data show about 220,000 clones, with around four fifths seen just once and nearly 5% held by the top ten. The chain carries TRBV4-3 and TRBJ2-2; D is unresolved. The sample was PBMCs or T cells enriched from blood (not recorded which). The sequence came from a woman aged 45-65 years who had been exposed to COVID-19. The CDR3 here is CASSQDRGRPTGELFF. CDR3 DNA sequence: TGCGCCAGCAGCCAAGATCGTGGCAGGCCGACCGGGGAGCTGTTTTTT.